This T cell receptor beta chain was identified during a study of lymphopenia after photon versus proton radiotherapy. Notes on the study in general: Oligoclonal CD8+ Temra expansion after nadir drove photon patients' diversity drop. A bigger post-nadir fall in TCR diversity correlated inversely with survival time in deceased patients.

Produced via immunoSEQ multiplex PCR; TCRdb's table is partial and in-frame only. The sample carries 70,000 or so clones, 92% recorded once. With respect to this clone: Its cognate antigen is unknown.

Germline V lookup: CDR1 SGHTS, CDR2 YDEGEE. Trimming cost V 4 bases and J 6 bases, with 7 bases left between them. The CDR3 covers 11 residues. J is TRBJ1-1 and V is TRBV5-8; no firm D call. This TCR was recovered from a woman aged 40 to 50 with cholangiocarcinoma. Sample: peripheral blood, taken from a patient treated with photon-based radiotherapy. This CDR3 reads CASSPVSEAFF. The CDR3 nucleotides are TGTGCCAGCAGCCCGGTGTCTGAAGCTTTCTTT.